Listed below are T cell receptor beta chains from one sample, sequenced in a study of read filtering for tumor transcriptome and immune sequencing. From the reads, TCRdb called clonotypes with MiXCR, one entry per CDR3 protein. The sample shows about 47,000 distinct CDR3 sequences, approximately 12% of them seen only once. Sample: a population of CD138-negative cells sorted from bone marrow. These TCRs come from a donor at least 40 years old with multiple myeloma. The CDR3 runs from the conserved cysteine through the conserved F or W. A D gene is named only where the DNA matches it firmly. The size entry gives once, few, many, or a class for an expanded clone.

v_call	j_call	clone_size	d_call	cdr3_length	cdr3_aa	cdr3_nt
TRBV20-1	TRBJ2-7	many	.	14	CSASPQTGLSEQYF	TGCAGTGCTAGTCCCCAGACAGGCCTATCCGAGCAGTACTTC
TRBV6-6	TRBJ1-5	many	.	15	CASTFLMGGNQPQHF	TGTGCCAGCACTTTCCTTATGGGGGGCAATCAGCCCCAGCATTTT
TRBV19	TRBJ2-1	many	.	15	CASSIAATVDNEQFF	TGTGCCAGTAGTATAGCTGCGACGGTCGACAATGAGCAGTTCTTC
TRBV5-6	TRBJ2-1	many	.	15	CASSLLGESYNEQFF	TGTGCCAGCAGCCTGCTCGGCGAGAGCTACAATGAGCAGTTCTTC
TRBV5-1	TRBJ2-6	many	TRBD2	15	CASSSGGSGANVLTF	TGCGCCAGCAGTTCGGGGGGCTCTGGGGCCAACGTCCTGACTTTC
TRBV20-1	TRBJ2-5	many	.	16	CSARNSGGATSETQYF	TGCAGTGCTAGAAATTCGGGCGGGGCCACCAGTGAGACCCAGTACTTC
TRBV7-6	TRBJ1-2	many	.	14	CASSLGAGDYGYTF	TGTGCCAGCAGCCTGGGGGCAGGCGACTATGGCTACACCTTC
TRBV29-1	TRBJ2-5	many	TRBD1	13	CSAQQDRGGTQYF	TGCAGCGCCCAGCAAGACAGGGGGGGGACCCAGTACTTC
TRBV29-1	TRBJ2-3	many	.	12	CSAGPQGDTQYF	TGCAGCGCGGGCCCTCAAGGAGATACGCAGTATTTT
TRBV30	TRBJ2-2	few	TRBD2	15	CAWSWAGGPIGELFF	TGTGCCTGGAGTTGGGCGGGAGGGCCAATCGGGGAGCTGTTTTTT